The source of this T cell receptor beta chain is a study of blood T cell repertoires in COVID-19 (TCRdb year 2020). General notes on the study: Collaborator samples came from the United States, Italy and Spain and covered acute and convalescent phases of COVID-19. The prospective study material was composed of cDNA or gDNA derived from T cells, B-cell-depleted T cells, or PBMCs. Deeply sampled blood TCRbeta repertoires from subjects exposed to, actively infected with, or recovered from COVID-19 were included in the dataset. A freely available public database, intended as a resource for researchers studying the immune response to SARS-CoV-2, is where the repertoires were released. Samples were obtained from the ongoing ImmuneRACE study (first 160 participants) and from 950 to 1,500 subjects provided by 6 global collaborators. Sample metadata almost always included a de-identified subject ID, COVID-19 status, age in years and sex. Where HLA class I and class II types were available, the types were taken from metadata supplied by the sample provider, not from assay-based typing. General study outcomes and caveats: The quantity of clinical and demographic metadata differed by source and by participant and was supplied without curation.

The immunoSEQ Assay, a bias-controlled multiplex PCR, was used to amplify TCRbeta CDR3 regions from genomic DNA. On the study's bioinformatics: The number of nucleated cells in each sample was estimated from the amplification of reference gene primers within the assay. To quantify the absolute abundance of each unique TCRbeta CDR3 rearrangement, sequence reads were collapsed and filtered. For each sample, productive Simpson clonality was calculated as the square root of Simpson's diversity index over productive rearrangements. TCRdb took this table from immuneACCESS and kept in-frame rearrangements with V and J called. Such tables lack part of the clones; where checked against another copy, unresolved V genes explain under half of the gap, and the rest is unexplained. Clonal size and the V and J genes are those of that table, whereas D and trimming came from the DNA. Across this sample there are 70,000 or so clones, with about nine tenths seen only once. The ten biggest clones cover approximately 28% of the sample.

For this chain, trimming is 9 bases at the V end and 2 bases at the J end, and the number of junction bases without a gene match is 11. Including cysteine and phenylalanine, the CDR3 has 15 amino acids. Left in the record is the CDR3 DNA by itself, 45 bases read in frame from the first base. CDR1 SGHNT and CDR2 YYREEE were looked up in the germline V gene (reference sequence). Note on this clone: The specificity of this receptor is unknown. Per-nucleotide qualities are absent, and no much larger clonotype sits a single base away.

The collaborating institutions used their own protocols to collect whole blood in K2EDTA tubes. For TCRbeta analysis, collaborators shipped samples in one of three forms: frozen whole blood, isolated PBMCs, or DNA extracted from either of those sample types. This TCR was sampled from a woman of 80 years or more with active or convalescent COVID-19. The material sequenced was peripheral blood. The chain joins TRBV5-4 to TRBJ2-3; 8 nucleotides in the junction match TRBD2. The nucleotide sequence reads TGTGCCACCTCCCCGTCGGGGGGGATCACAGATACGCAGTATTTT. Translated, this gives CATSPSGGITDTQYF.